Each of the 12 T cell receptor beta chains below was sequenced from the same sample in a study of spatial heterogeneity in lung cancer. Broader study findings: Tumoral mutation counts were tracked by counts of expanded intratumoral alpha and beta TCRs.

Their target antigens are unknown. Time point described: sample taken at primary tumor resection. TCRdb reanalysed the 5' RACE reads using MiXCR and keeps one entry per CDR3 protein. Among approximately 9,200 distinct CDR3 sequences listed, about 5% were seen once. The input for sequencing was lung tumor tissue, taken at surgery. These receptors originate from a female donor with early-stage non-small cell lung cancer.

This clonotype was found many times. The chain uses TRBV5-1 and TRBJ1-1; D is undetermined. CDR1 is SGHRS and CDR2 is YFSETQ in the germline V gene. Trimming took 0 bases from V and 4 from J, leaving 13 bases between them. The CDR3 runs to 15 residues. CDR3 nucleotide sequence: TGCGCCAGCAGCTTGGCCGGCACTCGGGGCACTGAAGCTTTCTTT. As protein: CASSLAGTRGTEAFF.

This clonotype is classed as medium-sized (0.01 to 0.1%). The V call is TRBV5-1, the J call TRBJ1-1; no definite D call. This CDR3 has 13 residues. Between the trimmed V and J ends, which lost 2 bases and 1 base, there was a span of 6 bases. Germline assignment: CDR1 SGHRS and CDR2 YFSETQ. The CDR3 region has the DNA TGCGCCAGCAGCTTAACAGAGAACACTGAAGCTTTCTTT. This codes for CASSLTENTEAFF.

This clonotype was seen at least ten times. The chain combines TRBV5-1 with TRBJ2-5, with a weak D call TRBD2 (7 bases). CDR1 is SGHRS, CDR2 YFSETQ, per germline. V lost 4 bases and J 2 bases, leaving 9 bases between the germline ends. The CDR3 contains 13 residues. CDR3 in amino acids: CASSRGGQETQYF. Written as DNA, the CDR3 is TGCGCCAGCAGCAGGGGGGGACAAGAGACCCAGTACTTC.

This clonotype was detected ten times or more. V is TRBV20-1 and J is TRBJ2-4; 11 nucleotides align to TRBD2. This CDR3 is 15 amino acids long. V was pared by 5 bases and J by 0 bases, with 3 bases of the junction left unmatched. The germline V gene encodes CDR1 DFQATT and CDR2 SNEGSKA (reference sequence). The CDR3, as DNA: TGCAGTGCTGTTACTAGCGGGAGAGCCAAAAACATTCAGTACTTC. As protein: CSAVTSGRAKNIQYF.

Sample share makes this clonotype medium-sized. This chain links TRBV12-3 or TRBV12-4 with TRBJ1-4; D uncertain. The CDR3 sequence is 14 residues long. Trimming left V 6 bases short and J 8 bases short, with 16 bases between. CDR3 nucleotide sequence: TGTGCCAGCAGCCCCGGAGGATTAAAGGAAAAACTGTTTTTT. Its translation: CASSPGGLKEKLFF.

This clonotype has at least ten counts. This chain links TRBV5-1 with TRBJ1-6; 10 nucleotides match TRBD1. Germline values: CDR1 SGHRS, CDR2 YFSETQ. V trimming: 3 bases; J trimming: 9 bases; junction bases outside the gene matches: 6. CDR3 length: 15 residues. As DNA, the CDR3 is TGCGCCAGCAGCTCGGGACAGGGGATGGGTTCACCCCTCCACTTT. This encodes CASSSGQGMGSPLHF. The variable domain in full, completed from reference TRBV5-1 and TRBJ1-6, reads KAGVTQTPRYLIKTRGQQVTLSCSPISGHRSVSWYQQTPGQGLQFLFEYFSETQRNKGNFPGRFSGRQFSNSRSEMNVSTLELGDSALYLCASSSGQGMGSPLHFGNGTRLTVT.

The chain links TRBV20-1 to TRBJ2-3, with a weak D call TRBD1 (5 bases). The germline V gene has CDR1 DFQATT and CDR2 SNEGSKA (reference sequence). The ends were cut back, 0 bases at V and 0 bases at J, with 19 bases in the middle. CDR3 length: 18 residues. The CDR3 DNA follows: TGCAGTGCTAGAGATCAGGGTGATTGGGGTGTTAGCACAGATACGCAGTATTTT. Protein sequence: CSARDQGDWGVSTDTQYF.

This clonotype appeared many times. The rearrangement links TRBV7-9 to TRBJ2-3, with D possibly TRBD1 on 5 matching bases. The CDR3 is made up of 13 amino acids. Trimming stripped 5 bases from V and 2 bases from J, with 8 bases between. Germline V CDR1 and CDR2: SEHNR, FQNEAQ (reference sequence). The CDR3 sequence: CASSKDTTDTQYF. CDR3 coding DNA: TGTGCCAGCAGCAAGGACACCACAGATACGCAGTATTTT.

The table lists this clonotype with many counts. Written as DNA, the CDR3 is TGCGCCAGCTGCCAACAGGGGGCGGACGAGCAGTACTTC. Translating gives CASCQQGADEQYF. The chain joins TRBV5-1 to TRBJ2-7; TRBD1 matches at 9 bases. CDR3 length: 13 amino acids. From germline, CDR1 is SGHRS and CDR2 YFSETQ. Trimming cost V 7 bases and J 5 bases; bases outside gene matches: 7.

V is TRBV11-2 and J is TRBJ2-1; D unclear. In germline, CDR1 is SGHAT, CDR2 FQNNGV. Between the trimmed V and J ends, which lost 4 bases and 7 bases, there was a span of 2 bases. The CDR3 totals 10 residues. CDR3 protein: CASSSNEQFF. The CDR3 DNA reads as TGTGCCAGCAGCTCAAATGAGCAGTTCTTC.

In this sample, this clonotype turned up many times. The chain employs TRBV2 and TRBJ1-5, with D perhaps TRBD1 (6 bases). The germline V and J ends were trimmed by 8 bases and 2 bases, with 10 bases remaining between them. This CDR3 has 13 residues. Germline CDR1 reads SNHLY; CDR2 reads FYNNEI. CDR3 residues: CASRDIGNQPQHF. CDR3 sequence (DNA): TGTGCCAGCCGGGACATCGGCAATCAGCCCCAGCATTTT.

This clonotype has at least ten counts. This chain links TRBV7-3 with TRBJ2-2, with D unclear. Germline loops: CDR1 SGHTA, CDR2 FQGTGA. The CDR3 consists of 13 residues. The V and J ends lost 1 base and 7 bases respectively, with 7 bases between them. The CDR3 region has the DNA TGTGCCAGCAGCTTAATGCAAGGCGGGGAGCTGTTTTTT. Its protein product is CASSLMQGGELFF. The variable domain in full, completed from reference TRBV7-3 and TRBJ2-2, reads GAGVSQTPSNKVTEKGKYVELRCDPISGHTALYWYRQSLGQGPEFLIYFQGTGAADDSGLPNDRFFAVRPEGSVSTLKIQRTERGDSAVYLCASSLMQGGELFFGEGSRLTVL.